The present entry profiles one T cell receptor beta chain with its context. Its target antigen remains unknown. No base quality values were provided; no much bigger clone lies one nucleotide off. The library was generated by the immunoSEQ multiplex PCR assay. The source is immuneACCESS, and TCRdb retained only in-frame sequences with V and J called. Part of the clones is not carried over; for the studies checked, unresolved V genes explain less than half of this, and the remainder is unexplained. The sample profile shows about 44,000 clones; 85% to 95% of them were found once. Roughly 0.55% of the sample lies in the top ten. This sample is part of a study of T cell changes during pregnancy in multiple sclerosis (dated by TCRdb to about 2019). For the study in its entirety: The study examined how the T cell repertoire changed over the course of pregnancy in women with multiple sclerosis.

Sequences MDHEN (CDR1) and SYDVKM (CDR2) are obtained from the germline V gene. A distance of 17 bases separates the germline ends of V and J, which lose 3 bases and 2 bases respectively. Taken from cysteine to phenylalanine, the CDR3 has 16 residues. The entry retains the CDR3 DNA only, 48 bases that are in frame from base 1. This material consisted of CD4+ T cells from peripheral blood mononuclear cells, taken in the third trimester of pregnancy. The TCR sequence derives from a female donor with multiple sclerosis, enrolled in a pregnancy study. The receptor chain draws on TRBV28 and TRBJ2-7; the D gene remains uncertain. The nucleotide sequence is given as TGTGCCAGCAGTTTCGAGTATCGGAGTCGAACCTACGAGCAGTACTTC. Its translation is CASSFEYRSRTYEQYF.